This entry is about one T cell receptor beta chain. These data come from a study of T cell responses to AZD1222 COVID-19 vaccine. Sequenced by immunoSEQ multiplex PCR; TCRdb stores in-frame clones only, minus some. There are about 140,000 clones in the sample; roughly 93% occur only once, and 5% to 5.5% lies in the top ten. The ends were cut back, 3 bases at V and 1 base at J, with 13 bases in the middle. CDR1 and CDR2 from the germline V gene are SNHLY and FYNNEI. The CDR3 length is 16 residues. The clonotype was recovered from an adult in good health. This specimen consisted of peripheral blood, obtained on day 0 of AZD1222 vaccination. The J gene is TRBJ2-1, the V gene TRBV2; D perhaps matches TRBD2 (5 bases). The CDR3 sequence: CASSDEGERSYNEQFF. The CDR3 DNA follows: TGTGCCAGCAGTGATGAGGGAGAAAGGTCCTACAATGAGCAGTTCTTC.